This section outlines one T cell receptor (beta chain) sequence together with its context. Antigen: not known. Germline V gives CDR1 MDHEN, CDR2 SYDVKM. Trimming shortened V by 7 bases and J by 7 bases, and 22 bases separated the two germline ends. CDR3 length equals 16 residues. Primers included in the PCR were 60 Vbeta and 13 Jbeta primers. Authors' processing steps: A follow-up analysis tallied about 80 million unique TCR beta chains, roughly 11 million shared. Data came from immunoSEQ multiplex PCR; TCRdb stores just in-frame clones and leaves some out. Clone size and V and J calls were adopted from that table, with D and trimming inferred from the DNA. The sample lists some 130,000 clones, 78% occurring once. This record comes from a study of cytomegalovirus exposure and HLA in healthy donors. Whole-study findings and limits: A highly shared variant cluster was judged a likely technical artifact. The authors later found most CMV-associated TCR beta chains appeared HLA-restricted.

The source material was PBMCs. The sequence derives from a female donor in good health and CMV-seronegative. This chain connects TRBV28 to TRBJ1-4; tentative D call: TRBD1 (5 bases). The CDR3: CASITKGPGFGEKLFF. CDR3 nucleotides: TGTGCCAGCATCACGAAAGGCCCAGGGTTTGGTGAAAAACTGTTTTTT.